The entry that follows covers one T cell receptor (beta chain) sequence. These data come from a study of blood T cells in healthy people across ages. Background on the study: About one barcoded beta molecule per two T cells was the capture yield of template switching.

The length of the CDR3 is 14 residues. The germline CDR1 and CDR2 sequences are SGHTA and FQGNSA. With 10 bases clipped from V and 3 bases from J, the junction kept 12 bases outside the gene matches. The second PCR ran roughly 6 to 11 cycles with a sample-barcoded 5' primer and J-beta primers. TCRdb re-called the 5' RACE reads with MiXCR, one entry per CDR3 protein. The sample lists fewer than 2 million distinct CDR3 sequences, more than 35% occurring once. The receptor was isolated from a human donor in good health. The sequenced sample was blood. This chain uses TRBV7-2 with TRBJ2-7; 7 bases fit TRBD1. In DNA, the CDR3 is TGTGCCAACAGGTTCCGGGACAGAGGCTACGAGCAGTACTTC. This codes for CANRFRDRGYEQYF.